The 25 T cell receptor beta chains reported below all come from one sample, sequenced in a study of low-dose radiotherapy and immunotherapy resistance in tumors. Amplification, which lasted 20 to 25 PCR cycles, used a constant-region primer and V-primer adapter to amplify TCRs. TCRdb called the reads again in MiXCR, with one record for every CDR3 protein. This sample has tens of thousands of distinct CDR3 sequences, with 33% found just once. Time point reported: after trial treatment. Stated treatment: LDRT plus nivolumab, ipilimumab, low-dose cyclophosphamide and aspirin (RACIN trial). This specimen consisted of PBMCs, obtained after low-dose radiotherapy plus immunotherapy. The origin of the receptors is a male donor with rectosigmoid adenocarcinoma.

This clonotype showed up many times. The chain is built from TRBV13 and TRBJ2-6, with D tentatively TRBD1 (5 bases). The germline V gene encodes CDR1 PRHDT and CDR2 FYEKMQ (reference sequence). The V end was cut by 2 bases, the J end by 4 bases, with 12 bases between. This CDR3 has 16 residues. The CDR3 bases are TGTGCCAGCAGCTTAACAGGCACCGTGGGGGCCAACGTCCTGACTTTC. Amino acid sequence: CASSLTGTVGANVLTF.

CDR3 residues: CSAIQGKTYNEQFF. CDR3 DNA: TGCAGTGCCATACAGGGGAAAACCTACAATGAGCAGTTCTTC. The chain is built from TRBV20-1 and TRBJ2-1, with 7 bases fitting TRBD1. J gave up 2 bases and V 6 bases, and 7 bases lay outside the gene matches. The CDR3 is 14 amino acids. Germline V lookup: CDR1 DFQATT, CDR2 SNEGSKA (reference sequence).

The genes are TRBV9 and TRBJ2-3; TRBD1 matches 10 bases. From germline, CDR1 is SGDLS and CDR2 YYNGEE. V was pared by 2 bases and J by 4 bases, with 4 bases of the junction left unmatched. CDR3 length: 15 residues. The CDR3 is CASSVGTGASDTQYF. The CDR3, as DNA: TGTGCCAGCAGCGTCGGGACAGGGGCATCAGATACGCAGTATTTT.

V and J are TRBV4-3 and TRBJ2-2, with 8 bases matching TRBD2. With V trimmed by 4 bases and J by 1 base, 14 bases remained unmatched. CDR1 is LGHNA, CDR2 YSLEER, per germline. The CDR3 extends over 19 amino acids. The DNA for the CDR3 is TGCGCCAGCAGCCCTTATTCGCGGGTAGCGGGGCTGAACACCGGGGAGCTGTTTTTT. Its protein is CASSPYSRVAGLNTGELFF.

This clonotype was seen ten or more times. The chain uses TRBV11-3 and TRBJ2-3; D is perhaps TRBD2 (6 bases). V lost 5 bases to trimming and J lost 0 bases, with 12 bases between them. The CDR3 is 15 residues long. In germline, CDR1 is SGHNT, CDR2 YENEEA. CDR3 region: CASSARAGSTDTQYF. The DNA for the CDR3 is TGTGCCAGCAGCGCTCGAGCGGGCAGCACAGATACGCAGTATTTT.

This clonotype was found many times. The chain employs TRBV28 and TRBJ2-7, with D perhaps matching TRBD1 or TRBD2 (6 bases each). The CDR3 sequence is 17 residues long. Deletions cut 6 bases from V and 2 bases from J, with 23 bases between. The germline V gene encodes CDR1 MDHEN and CDR2 SYDVKM. The CDR3 DNA reads as TGTGCCAGCAGCCCGATACCGGGGGCTGACGGAACCTACGAGCAGTACTTC. Protein product: CASSPIPGADGTYEQYF.

The J gene is TRBJ1-6, the V gene TRBV5-5; the D is unclear. The CDR3 contains 15 residues. With 1 base removed from V and 5 bases from J, the gap between germline ends came to 10 bases. Germline CDR1 SGHKS, CDR2 YYEKEE (reference sequence). CDR3 amino acids: CASSLREGNNSPLHF. The CDR3 nucleotides read TGTGCCAGCAGCTTGCGAGAGGGAAATAATTCACCCCTCCACTTT.

This clonotype was recorded many times. The chain couples TRBV7-6 to TRBJ2-2, with 8 nucleotides matching TRBD1. The V gene's germline CDR1 is SGHVS and CDR2 FNYEAQ. The length of the CDR3 is 15 residues. The trim removed 1 base at V and 4 bases at J, leaving 2 bases unmatched. The CDR3 reads CASSLEQGGTGELFF. The CDR3 region has the DNA TGTGCCAGCAGCTTAGAACAGGGGGGCACCGGGGAGCTGTTTTTT. Filled out from reference TRBV7-6 and TRBJ2-2, the complete variable domain reads GAGVSQSPRYKVTKRGQDVALRCDPISGHVSLYWYRQALGQGPEFLTYFNYEAQQDKSGLPNDRFSAERPEGSISTLTIQRTEQRDSAMYRCASSLEQGGTGELFFGEGSRLTVL.

Worth noting for this clonotype: This likely came from a read error, as a far larger clone is one base away. This chain uses TRBV5-1 with TRBJ2-5, with 12 nucleotides matching TRBD1. Per the germline V gene, CDR1 is SGHRS and CDR2 is YFSETQ. This CDR3 has 16 residues. The CDR3 sequence is CASSGGTGGLQETQYF. CDR3 sequence (DNA): TGTGCCAGCAGCGGGGGGACAGGGGGCCTACAGGAGACCCAGTACTTC.

This sequence joins TRBV28 and TRBJ2-6; D remains ambiguous. The V gene's germline CDR1 is MDHEN and CDR2 SYDVKM. The CDR3 sequence is 14 residues long. Trimming stripped 8 bases from V and 0 bases from J, with 8 bases between. The CDR3 here is CASEVFSGANVLTF. DNA of the CDR3: TGTGCCAGCGAAGTCTTCTCTGGGGCCAACGTCCTGACTTTC.

J is TRBJ2-2 and V is TRBV5-1; 8 bases are a match to TRBD1. The CDR3 is made up of 18 amino acids. V was clipped by 1 base and J by 0 bases; unmatched bases: 8. Germline CDR1 and CDR2: SGHRS and YFSETQ. The CDR3 is CASSLQGAVLPNTGELFF. DNA for the CDR3: TGCGCCAGCAGCTTGCAGGGGGCGGTCCTGCCGAACACCGGGGAGCTGTTTTTT.

The genes are TRBV4-2 and TRBJ2-3; TRBD2 matches at 8 bases. Germline CDR1 LGHNA, CDR2 YNFKEQ. The CDR3 loop spans 15 amino acids. V lost 1 base, J lost 4 bases, and 4 bases stayed unmatched. For the CDR3, the DNA is TGTGCCAGCAGCCAAGCGGGGGGGCCGGCAGATACGCAGTATTTT. Translating it yields CASSQAGGPADTQYF.

The rearrangement uses TRBV7-6 and TRBJ2-5; possibly TRBD2 for D (5 bases). CDR3 length: 14 residues. Trimming cost V 1 base and J 5 bases, with 11 bases left between them. The germline V gene encodes CDR1 SGHVS and CDR2 FNYEAQ. CDR3 sequence reads: CASSLDVGAETQYF. The CDR3 DNA reads TGTGCCAGCAGCTTAGATGTGGGAGCGGAGACCCAGTACTTC. The full variable domain, in which reference TRBV7-6 and TRBJ2-5 provide the parts outside the CDR3, is GAGVSQSPRYKVTKRGQDVALRCDPISGHVSLYWYRQALGQGPEFLTYFNYEAQQDKSGLPNDRFSAERPEGSISTLTIQRTEQRDSAMYRCASSLDVGAETQYFGPGTRLLVL.

The chain recombines TRBV19 with TRBJ2-1; 12 bases match TRBD2. The CDR3 runs to 15 residues. Germline lookup yields CDR1 LNHDA and CDR2 SQIVND (reference sequence). With 4 bases clipped from V and 10 bases from J, the junction kept 8 bases outside the gene matches. CDR3 bases: TGTGCCAGTAGTAATGGGGGACTAGCGGGCTGGGAGCAGTTCTTC. Protein: CASSNGGLAGWEQFF.

This clonotype was counted at least ten times. The chain joins TRBV2 to TRBJ2-3, with 8 positions matching TRBD2. This CDR3 spans 14 amino acids. Germline loops: CDR1 SNHLY, CDR2 FYNNEI. V lost 6 bases, J lost 2 bases, and 4 bases stayed unmatched. This chain's CDR3 is CASSGGGLTDTQYF. The CDR3 DNA follows: TGTGCCAGCAGCGGGGGGGGTCTCACAGATACGCAGTATTTT. Variable domain in full (rest from reference TRBV2 and TRBJ2-3): EPEVTQTPSHQVTQMGQEVILRCVPISNHLYFYWYRQILGQKVEFLVSFYNNEISEKSEIFDDQFSVERPDGSNFTLKIRSTKLEDSAMYFCASSGGGLTDTQYFGPGTRLTVL.

V and J are TRBV3-1 and TRBJ1-1; maybe TRBD1 (6 bases). The CDR3 extends over 11 amino acids. CDR1 LGHDT and CDR2 YNNKEL come from the germline V gene (reference sequence). V was trimmed by 4 bases and J by 9 bases, leaving 9 bases between them. CDR3 in DNA: TGTGCCAGCAGCCGAACAGGGAAAGCTTTCTTT. It codes for CASSRTGKAFF.

As concerns this clonotype: It is unclear where the CDR3 begins or ends on the DNA, so no DNA is shown, and the CDR3 is as TCRdb lists it. The rearrangement links TRBV4-3 to TRBJ2-2; TRBD2 is the table's D call and was not checked against the DNA. CDR1 and CDR2 (germline): LGHNA, YSLEER. The CDR3 contains 14 residues when both ends are counted. This chain's CDR3 is CASSHAGGSGSCFF.

Ten or more counts support this clonotype. V usage is TRBV9 and J usage is TRBJ2-5; 7 nucleotides line up with TRBD1. Trimming cost V 2 bases and J 4 bases; bases outside gene matches: 14. In germline, CDR1 is SGDLS, CDR2 YYNGEE. The CDR3 has 17 amino acids. CDR3 residues: CASSVQGVGLERETQYF. DNA for the CDR3: TGTGCCAGCAGCGTTCAGGGGGTTGGGTTGGAACGAGAGACCCAGTACTTC.

In its sample, this clonotype was seen a few times. The CDR3 loop reads CASSSVGTSPSYEQYF. CDR3 DNA: TGTGCCAGCAGCTCAGTAGGGACTAGCCCTTCCTACGAGCAGTACTTC. V gene TRBV2 combines with J gene TRBJ2-7; TRBD2 matches 9 bases. The CDR3 has 16 amino acids. After removal of 6 bases from V and 1 base from J, the junction contained 10 bases not matched to a gene. Per germline, CDR1 SNHLY and CDR2 FYNNEI.

This clonotype was picked up one time. Given a far larger clone just one base away, this is likely a sequencing read error. The V call is TRBV13, the J call TRBJ1-1; weak D call: TRBD1 (5 bases). This CDR3 comprises 14 residues. V lost 6 bases to trimming and J lost 5 bases, with 16 bases between them. Germline CDR1 reads PRHDT; CDR2 reads FYEKMQ (reference sequence). CDR3 sequence (DNA): TGTGCCAGCAGTGTCCCGGGGCAAGTGACTGAAGCTTTCTTT. It specifies CASSVPGQVTEAFF.

The chain links TRBV6-2 or TRBV6-3 to TRBJ1-5; 7 positions agree with TRBD1. V shed 8 bases, J shed 7 bases, and the junction held 11 bases outside the gene matches. The CDR3 runs 14 residues. The V gene's germline CDR1 is MNHEY and CDR2 SVGEGT. CDR3 loop: CASQRQGGRQPQHF. The DNA of the CDR3 is TGTGCCAGCCAGCGACAGGGAGGGCGACAGCCCCAGCATTTT.

This clonotype has ten or more counts. The V gene is TRBV20-1, the J gene TRBJ2-1, with TRBD2 matching 14 bases. Trimming removed 5 bases from V and 6 bases from J; junction bases left unmatched: 6. CDR1 DFQATT and CDR2 SNEGSKA come from the germline V gene (reference sequence). The CDR3 sequence is 15 residues long. The DNA of the CDR3 is TGCAGTGCTCTAAGACTAGCGGGGGGGCCCAATGAGCAGTTCTTC. Translating it yields CSALRLAGGPNEQFF.

This clonotype was recorded at least ten times. This chain joins TRBV6-2 or TRBV6-3 and TRBJ2-3, with TRBD2 as a possible D gene (5 bases). CDR1 and CDR2 from the germline V gene are MNHEY and SVGEGT. The CDR3 covers 12 residues. Trimming left V 8 bases short and J 6 bases short, with 12 bases between. CDR3: CASQVGVDTQYF. CDR3 DNA sequence: TGTGCCAGCCAAGTCGGGGTGGATACGCAGTATTTT.

This clonotype occurred many times. The chain uses TRBV6-2 or TRBV6-3 and TRBJ2-6, with D perhaps matching TRBD2 (6 bases). Germline V gene sequence: CDR1 MNHEY, CDR2 SVGEGT. Deletions cut 7 bases from V and 0 bases from J, with 7 bases between. This CDR3 is 14 amino acids long. The CDR3: CASKRASGANVLTF. CDR3 sequence (DNA): TGTGCCAGCAAGCGGGCCTCTGGGGCCAACGTCCTGACTTTC.

This clonotype has a handful of counts. The chain combines TRBV7-3 with TRBJ1-1, with D possibly TRBD1 on 6 matching bases. This CDR3 is 15 amino acids long. The V gene lost 0 bases and the J gene lost 4 bases, with 12 bases spanning the gap. The germline CDR1 and CDR2 sequences are SGHTA and FQGTGA. DNA of the CDR3: TGTGCCAGCAGCTTAACGGGGGCAGGGAGCACTGAAGCTTTCTTT. Amino acid sequence: CASSLTGAGSTEAFF.